The T cell receptor (beta chain) under discussion was sequenced for a study of CD4 T cells in relation to SARS-CoV-2 and coronaviruses (dated by TCRdb to the early 2020s). The study in broad terms: In the ViraFEST assay, PBMCs were cultured with antigen for about eleven days, after which TCR beta CDR3s were sequenced to identify clonal expansions specific to the antigen. An HIV-1 Nef peptide pool or a no-peptide culture served as the negative reference condition. At the level of individual TCR clonotypes, the study evaluated whether memory CD4+ T cells crossreact between the spike proteins of SARS-CoV-2 and those of common cold coronaviruses. The Adaptive Biotechnologies TCR-sequencing kit was used for samples from a few pre-COVID donors and for the naive versus memory experiments, whereas the other data were Illumina-based. A different TCR-beta assay, based on Illumina, was used to sequence expansion assays from other donors in the study. Shared crossreactive spike epitopes were mapped to their HLA restriction using patient-derived lymphoblastoid cell lines.

What the research found in general, with its limitations: No donor contributed both pre-pandemic and post-infection samples, which limited tracing the source of pre-existing responses. Significantly weaker SARS-CoV-2-driven expansion was shown by crossreactive clones than by monoreactive clones, consistent with antigenic imprinting. Small numbers of patients and of tested TCRs limited the study. Because the crossreactivity analysis focused on spike protein, crossreactivity against other viral proteins was not assessed. In around two thirds of donors, memory CD4+ clonotypes turned up that crossrecognized SARS-CoV-2 and at least one common cold coronavirus spike.

As regards this clone: No antigen is known for it. No much larger clone is present one base from it, and per-base qualities are unavailable.

CD4+ T cells from unexposed donors were collected before the COVID-19 pandemic (2011-2018). After roughly 11 days of culture, CD4+ T cells were isolated with the EasySep CD4+ T cell isolation kit. As cell numbers permitted, CD4+ T cells from unexposed donors were tested for reactivity to SARS-CoV-2 S and N and to four common cold coronavirus spike pools. Each well held 1.5 million to 2.5 million PBMCs cultured in IMDM containing 5% human AB serum and 10 IU/ml IL-2. Half of the culture medium was replaced with fresh IL-2-containing medium on days 3 and 7. In general, triplicate replicate wells were used for every peptide culture condition. Leukapheresis product for the unexposed donors was bought commercially. Ficoll-Paque PLUS gradient centrifugation was used to isolate PBMCs from either whole blood or leukapheresis product. PBMCs were either used fresh in the expansion assay or cryopreserved at -140 degrees C. The QIAamp Micro DNA Kit was used to extract genomic DNA from the CD4+ T cells.

The library was built by means of the immunoSEQ multiplex PCR assay. In the paper's pipeline: During preprocessing, nonproductive sequences were removed, as were CDR3s that did not start with C, did not end with F or W, or were shorter than 7 amino acids. The MANAFEST web app identified antigen-specific clonotypes based on expansion compared with the reference and other culture wells. A clone counted as positive if significantly expanded in 2 of 3 replicate wells versus the reference culture at FDR below 0.05. To be called positive, a clone also had to show significant expansion compared with every other tandem well and an odds ratio greater than 5. CDR3 homology was quantified as pairwise Levenshtein distance, calculated with the stringdist R package after three terminal residues were trimmed from each end. In TCRdb, the immuneACCESS table is reduced to in-frame sequences with V and J assigned. These tables do not hold every clone; where another copy was compared, an unresolved V gene accounts for under half, and the others remain unexplained. D and trimming were read from the DNA, whereas the V and J calls and clone size are those reported in that table. The sample has around 25,000 clones on record, about three quarters of them singletons. The ten largest clonotypes hold more than 9% of the sample.

From a lookup of the germline V gene, CDR1 and CDR2 are MNHEY and SVGEGT. The CDR3 sequence holds 15 residues, the cysteine and phenylalanine included. CDR3 DNA is the only sequence kept; it has 45 bases, read in frame from the first base. The germline V end is reduced by 7 bases and the J end by 7 bases; junction bases left unmatched: 13. This sequence originates from a human donor in good health. The sample consisted of CD4+ T cells from PBMCs, cultured in vitro. The chain links TRBV6-2 or TRBV6-3 with TRBJ2-1, with 7 middle bases fitting TRBD1. CDR3 loop: CASTPDRDLKNEQFF. The nucleotide sequence reads TGTGCCAGCACCCCTGACAGGGACCTTAAGAATGAGCAGTTCTTC.